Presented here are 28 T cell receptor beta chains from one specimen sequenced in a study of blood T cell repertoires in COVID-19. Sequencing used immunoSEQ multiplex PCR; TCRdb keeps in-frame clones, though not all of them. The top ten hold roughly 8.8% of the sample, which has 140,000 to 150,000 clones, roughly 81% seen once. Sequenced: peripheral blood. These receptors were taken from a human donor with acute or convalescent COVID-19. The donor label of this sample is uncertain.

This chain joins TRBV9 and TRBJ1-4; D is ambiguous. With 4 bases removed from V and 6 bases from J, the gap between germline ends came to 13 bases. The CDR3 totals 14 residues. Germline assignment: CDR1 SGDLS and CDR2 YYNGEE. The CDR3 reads CASSPPGFHEKLFF. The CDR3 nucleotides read TGTGCCAGCAGCCCCCCCGGTTTCCATGAAAAACTGTTTTTT.

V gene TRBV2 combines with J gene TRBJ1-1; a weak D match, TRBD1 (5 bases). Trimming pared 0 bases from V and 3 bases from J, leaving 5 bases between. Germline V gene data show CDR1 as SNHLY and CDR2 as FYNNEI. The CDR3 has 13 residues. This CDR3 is CASSEAGDTEAFF. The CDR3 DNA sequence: TGTGCCAGCAGTGAAGCAGGGGACACTGAAGCTTTCTTT.

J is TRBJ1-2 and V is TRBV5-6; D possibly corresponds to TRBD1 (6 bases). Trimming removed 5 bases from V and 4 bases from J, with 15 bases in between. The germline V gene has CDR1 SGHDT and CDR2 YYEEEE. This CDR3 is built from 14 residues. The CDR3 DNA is TGTGCCAGCAGTTCAGGGGTTACTTCCTATGGCTACACCTTC. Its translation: CASSSGVTSYGYTF.

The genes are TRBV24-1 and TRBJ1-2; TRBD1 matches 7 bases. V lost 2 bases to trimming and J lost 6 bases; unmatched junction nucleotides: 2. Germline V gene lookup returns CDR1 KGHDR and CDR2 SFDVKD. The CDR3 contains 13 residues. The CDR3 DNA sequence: TGTGCCACCAGTGATTCCGGGACAGATGGCTACACCTTC. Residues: CATSDSGTDGYTF.

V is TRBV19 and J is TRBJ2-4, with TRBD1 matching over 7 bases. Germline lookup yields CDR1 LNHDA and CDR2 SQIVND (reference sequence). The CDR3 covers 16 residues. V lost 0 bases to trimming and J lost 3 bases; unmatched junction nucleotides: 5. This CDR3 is CASSIDRGRGKNIQYF. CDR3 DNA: TGTGCCAGTAGTATAGATAGGGGGCGAGGCAAAAACATTCAGTACTTC.

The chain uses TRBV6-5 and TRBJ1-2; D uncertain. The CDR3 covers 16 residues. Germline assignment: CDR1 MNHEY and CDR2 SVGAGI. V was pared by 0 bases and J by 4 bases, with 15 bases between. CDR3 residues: CASSYSSERVGYGYTF. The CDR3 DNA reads TGTGCCAGCAGTTACTCGAGTGAGCGGGTCGGCTATGGCTACACCTTC.

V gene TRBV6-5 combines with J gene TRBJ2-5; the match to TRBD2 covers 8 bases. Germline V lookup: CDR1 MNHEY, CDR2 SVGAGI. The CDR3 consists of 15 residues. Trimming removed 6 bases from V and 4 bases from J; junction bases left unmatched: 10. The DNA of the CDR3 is TGTGCCAGCAGCCCGGGGGGGTCTGAGGGAGAGACCCAGTACTTC. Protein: CASSPGGSEGETQYF.

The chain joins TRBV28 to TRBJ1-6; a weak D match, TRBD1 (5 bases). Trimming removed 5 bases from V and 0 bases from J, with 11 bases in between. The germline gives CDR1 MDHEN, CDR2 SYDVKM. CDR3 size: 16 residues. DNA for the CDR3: TGTGCCAGCAGTCCCGGGGGGAGCTCCTATAATTCACCCCTCCACTTT. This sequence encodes CASSPGGSSYNSPLHF.

The CDR3 bases are TGTGCCAGCAGCCAGGGTAATGGCTACACCTTC. It translates to CASSQGNGYTF. The chain couples TRBV7-9 to TRBJ1-2, with D perhaps matching TRBD1 (5 bases). The V end was cut by 5 bases, the J end by 6 bases, with 7 bases between. Germline lookup yields CDR1 SEHNR and CDR2 FQNEAQ (reference sequence). CDR3 length equals 11 residues.

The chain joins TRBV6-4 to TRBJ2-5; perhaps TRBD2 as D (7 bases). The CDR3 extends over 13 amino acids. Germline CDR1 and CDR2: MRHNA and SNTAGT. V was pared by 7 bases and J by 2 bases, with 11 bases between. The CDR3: CASMGGLQETQYF. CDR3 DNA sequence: TGTGCCAGCATGGGGGGGCTACAAGAGACCCAGTACTTC.

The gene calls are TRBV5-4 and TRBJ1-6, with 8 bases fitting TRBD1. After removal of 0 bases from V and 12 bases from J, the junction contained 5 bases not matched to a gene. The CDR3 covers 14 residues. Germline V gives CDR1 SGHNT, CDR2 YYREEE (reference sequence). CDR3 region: CASSLGDRTEPLHF. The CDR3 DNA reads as TGTGCCAGCAGCTTGGGGGACAGGACGGAACCCCTCCACTTT.

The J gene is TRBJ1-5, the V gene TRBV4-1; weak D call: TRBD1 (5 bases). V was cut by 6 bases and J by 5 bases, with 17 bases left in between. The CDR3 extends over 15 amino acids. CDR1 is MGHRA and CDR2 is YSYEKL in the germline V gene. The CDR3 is CASSSQGLIDQPQHF. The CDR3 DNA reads TGCGCCAGCAGTTCCCAGGGCCTAATTGATCAGCCCCAGCATTTT.

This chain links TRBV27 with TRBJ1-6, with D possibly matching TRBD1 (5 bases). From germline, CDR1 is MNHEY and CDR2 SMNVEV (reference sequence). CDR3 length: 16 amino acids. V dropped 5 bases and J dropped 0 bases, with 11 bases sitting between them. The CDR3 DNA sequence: TGTGCCAGCAGTGGACACATAAGCTCCTATAATTCACCCCTCCACTTT. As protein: CASSGHISSYNSPLHF.

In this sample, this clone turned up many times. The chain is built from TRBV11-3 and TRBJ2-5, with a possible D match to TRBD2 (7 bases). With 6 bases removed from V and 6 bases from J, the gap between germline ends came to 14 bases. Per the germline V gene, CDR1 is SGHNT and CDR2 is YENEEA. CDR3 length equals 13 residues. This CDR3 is CASSKGGGKTQYF. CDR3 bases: TGTGCCAGCAGTAAAGGGGGGGGAAAGACCCAGTACTTC.

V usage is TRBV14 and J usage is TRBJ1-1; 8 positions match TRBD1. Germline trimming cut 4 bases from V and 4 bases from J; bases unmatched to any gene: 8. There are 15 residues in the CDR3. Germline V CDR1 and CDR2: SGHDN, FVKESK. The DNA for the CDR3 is TGTGCCAGCAGCCCCAGGACAGGGCTGAGCACTGAAGCTTTCTTT. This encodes CASSPRTGLSTEAFF.

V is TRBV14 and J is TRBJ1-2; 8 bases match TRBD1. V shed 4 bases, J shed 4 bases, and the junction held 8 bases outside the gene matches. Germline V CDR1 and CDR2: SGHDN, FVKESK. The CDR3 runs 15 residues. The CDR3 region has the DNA TGTGCCAGCAGCCCCCCAGGGGGCCGAGGCTATGGCTACACCTTC. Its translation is CASSPPGGRGYGYTF.

The CDR3 is CASREGLVETEAFF. The CDR3 DNA follows: TGTGCCAGCCGGGAAGGTCTCGTCGAAACTGAAGCTTTCTTT. V and J are TRBV9 and TRBJ1-1, with D unresolved. V lost 7 bases to trimming and J lost 5 bases, with 18 bases between them. Germline CDR1 SGDLS, CDR2 YYNGEE. The CDR3 loop spans 14 amino acids. The full variable domain, its missing parts supplied by reference TRBV9 and TRBJ1-1, is DSGVTQTPKHLITATGQRVTLRCSPRSGDLSVYWYQQSLDQGLQFLIQYYNGEERAKGNILERFSAQQFPDLHSELNLSSLELGDSALYFCASREGLVETEAFFGQGTRLTVV.

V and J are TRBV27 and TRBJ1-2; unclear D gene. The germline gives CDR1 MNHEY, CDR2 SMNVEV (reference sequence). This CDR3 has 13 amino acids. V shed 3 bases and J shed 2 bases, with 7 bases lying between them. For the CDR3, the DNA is TGTGCCAGCAGTTTGGTGGGCAACTATGGCTACACCTTC. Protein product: CASSLVGNYGYTF.

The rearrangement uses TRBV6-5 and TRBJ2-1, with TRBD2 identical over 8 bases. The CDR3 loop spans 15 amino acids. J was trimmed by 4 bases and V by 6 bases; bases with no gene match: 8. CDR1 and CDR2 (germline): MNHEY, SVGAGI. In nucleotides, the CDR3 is TGTGCCAGCAGCTCCCGGACTAGCCGTTACAATGAGCAGTTCTTC. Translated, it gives CASSSRTSRYNEQFF.

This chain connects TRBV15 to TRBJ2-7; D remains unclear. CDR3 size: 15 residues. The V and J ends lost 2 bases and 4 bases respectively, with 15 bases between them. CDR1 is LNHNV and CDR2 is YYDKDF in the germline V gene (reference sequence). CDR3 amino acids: CATSRNSPIFYEQYF. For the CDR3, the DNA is TGTGCCACCAGCAGAAATAGCCCTATATTTTACGAGCAGTACTTC.

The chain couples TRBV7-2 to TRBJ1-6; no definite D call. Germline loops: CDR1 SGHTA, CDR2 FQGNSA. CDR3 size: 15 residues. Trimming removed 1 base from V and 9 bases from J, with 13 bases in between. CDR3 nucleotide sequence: TGTGCCAGCAGCTTAGGCGCAGGTTTTATTTCACCCCTCCACTTT. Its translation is CASSLGAGFISPLHF.

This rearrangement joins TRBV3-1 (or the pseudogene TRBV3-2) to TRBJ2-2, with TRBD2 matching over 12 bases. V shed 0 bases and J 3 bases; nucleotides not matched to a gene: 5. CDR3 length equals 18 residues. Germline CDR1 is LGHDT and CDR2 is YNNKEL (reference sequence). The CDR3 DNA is TGTGCCAGCAGCCAAGAAACTAGCGGGGGGACCGACACCGGGGAGCTGTTTTTT. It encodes CASSQETSGGTDTGELFF.

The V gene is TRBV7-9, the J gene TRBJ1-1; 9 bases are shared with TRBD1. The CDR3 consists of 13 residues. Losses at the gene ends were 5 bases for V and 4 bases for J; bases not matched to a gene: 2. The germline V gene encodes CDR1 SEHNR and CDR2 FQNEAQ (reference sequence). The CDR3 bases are TGTGCCAGCAGCACGGACAGGGGCACTGAAGCTTTCTTT. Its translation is CASSTDRGTEAFF.

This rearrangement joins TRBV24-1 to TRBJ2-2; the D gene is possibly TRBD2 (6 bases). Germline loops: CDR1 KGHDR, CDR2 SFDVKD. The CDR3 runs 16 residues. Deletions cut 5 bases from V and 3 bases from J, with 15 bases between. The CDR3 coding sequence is TGTGCCACCAGTGGCAAGAGGGAGGTGGACACCGGGGAGCTGTTTTTT. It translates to CATSGKREVDTGELFF.

The CDR3 DNA follows: TGTGCCAGCAGCTTCACAGGTCCTTATGGCTACACCTTC. This sequence encodes CASSFTGPYGYTF. This chain connects TRBV5-4 to TRBJ1-2; a possible D gene is TRBD1 (5 bases). The ends were cut back, 2 bases at V and 5 bases at J, with 10 bases in the middle. Germline-derived CDR1 and CDR2 are SGHNT and YYREEE (reference sequence). The CDR3 loop spans 13 amino acids. Looking up the rest from reference TRBV5-4 and TRBJ1-2 gives the full variable domain: ETGVTQSPTHLIKTRGQQVTLRCSSQSGHNTVSWYQQALGQGPQFIFQYYREEENGRGNFPPRFSGLQFPNYSSELNVNALELDDSALYLCASSFTGPYGYTFGSGTRLTVV.

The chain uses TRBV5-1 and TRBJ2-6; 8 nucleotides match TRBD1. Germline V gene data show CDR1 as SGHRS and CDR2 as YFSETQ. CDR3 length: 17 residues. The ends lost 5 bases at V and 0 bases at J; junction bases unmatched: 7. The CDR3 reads CASSWTGPISGANVLTF. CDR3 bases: TGCGCCAGCAGTTGGACAGGGCCCATCTCTGGGGCCAACGTCCTGACTTTC. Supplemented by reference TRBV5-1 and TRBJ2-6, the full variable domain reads KAGVTQTPRYLIKTRGQQVTLSCSPISGHRSVSWYQQTPGQGLQFLFEYFSETQRNKGNFPGRFSGRQFSNSRSEMNVSTLELGDSALYLCASSWTGPISGANVLTFGAGSRLTVL.

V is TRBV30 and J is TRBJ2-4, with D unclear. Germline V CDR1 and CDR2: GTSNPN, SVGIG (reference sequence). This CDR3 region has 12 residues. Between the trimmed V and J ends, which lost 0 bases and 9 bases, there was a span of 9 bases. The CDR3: CAWSVADTIQYF. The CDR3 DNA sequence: TGTGCCTGGAGTGTAGCAGACACCATTCAGTACTTC.

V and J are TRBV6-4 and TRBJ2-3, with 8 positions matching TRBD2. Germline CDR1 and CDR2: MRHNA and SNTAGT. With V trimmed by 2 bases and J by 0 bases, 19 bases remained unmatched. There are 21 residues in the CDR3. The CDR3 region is CASSDPLVSGGLSTSTDTQYF. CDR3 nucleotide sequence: TGTGCCAGCAGTGACCCGCTGGTGAGCGGGGGCCTCTCTACTAGCACAGATACGCAGTATTTT.